The rows below give T cell receptor beta chains drawn from one sample of a study of Graves' ophthalmopathy and Graves' hyperthyroidism. MiXCR, run by TCRdb on the multiplex PCR reads, gives a single entry per CDR3 protein. Of approximately 540,000 distinct CDR3 sequences listed, under 45% were seen once; the top ten hold 3.5% to 4.5%. Sequencing used peripheral blood or thyroid tissue (not recorded which). The receptors derive from an adult man with Graves' hyperthyroidism. CDR3s include the opening cysteine and the closing phenylalanine or tryptophan. Fields, in order: V gene, clone size, J gene, CDR3 protein. A row's size may be missing; if present it is once, few, many or a size class.

>TRBV28|many|TRBJ2-7
CASKTGHEQYF
>TRBV9|few|TRBJ2-7
CASGVVGRRPYEQYF
>TRBV7-9|.|TRBJ2-7
CASSQGPNSYEQYF
>TRBV20-1|many|TRBJ1-1
CSARAPSMNTEAFF
>TRBV20-1|.|TRBJ1-4
CSVMGLATTGSSEKLFF
>TRBV24-1|.|TRBJ2-5
CATSSAGGWEIQYF
>TRBV24-1|.|TRBJ2-3
CATSDWGSAGNTQYF
>TRBV5-5|.|TRBJ1-5
CASSFRPGTDSNQPQHF
>TRBV12-3/TRBV12-4|many|TRBJ1-6
CASSVRLWGADSPLHF
>TRBV7-2|.|TRBJ1-2
CASSYVGQGYGYTF
>TRBV5-1|many|TRBJ2-7
CASSPDGTGYYEQYF
>TRBV5-1|few|TRBJ2-3
CASSFQGLTDTQYF
>TRBV2|.|TRBJ2-1
CASSAQTHYNEQFF
>TRBV29-1|.|TRBJ2-7
CSAKADSSYEQYF
>TRBV12-3/TRBV12-4|.|TRBJ2-3
CASTLDRARDTQYF
>TRBV7-9|many|TRBJ1-1
CASSAAGGYTEAFF
>TRBV28|.|TRBJ2-2
CASSYLGTLNTGELFF
>TRBV5-1|many|TRBJ1-4
CASSLRQGGTTNEKLFF